This TCR beta chain was sequenced in a study of glioma-infiltrating T cells. Study observations and caveats: Non-neoplastic patients had below-expected tissue-blood divergence, while all gliomas exceeded expectation. Only very few CDR3 sequences appeared in both tissue and blood.

This clonotype was found many times. No antigen is known for it. CDR1 is KGHSH and CDR2 is LQKENI in the germline V gene. V gave up 0 bases and J gave up 5 bases; unmatched junction bases: 4. CDR3 length equals 15 residues. Using RNA template, CDR3s of TCR alpha and beta were amplified with iRepertoire arm-PCR. TCRdb re-derived calls from the multiplex PCR reads in MiXCR, one entry per CDR3 protein. The top ten hold around 6.3% of the sample, which has 44,000 or so distinct CDR3 sequences, around 20% seen once. The rearrangement joins TRBV18 to TRBJ2-3, with 8 bases lining up with TRBD2. The sequence was collected from a human donor with low-grade glioma or glioblastoma, undergoing nonglioma brain surgery, or in good health (not recorded which). What was sequenced was glioma tissue, nonneoplastic brain tissue, or PBMCs (not recorded which). The CDR3: CASSPPTGGVDTQYF. The CDR3 nucleotides read TGTGCCAGCTCACCACCTACGGGAGGGGTAGATACGCAGTATTTT.